This T cell receptor (beta chain) was identified during a study of CD8+ T cells in alopecia areata. Study summary: Treated patients were dosed with oral tofacitinib, taking 5 to 10 mg twice daily. For 6 to 18 months, tofacitinib was taken, and 6 months off drug followed. Study conclusions and caveats: Patients shared TCRs less clearly than mice did, possibly owing to HLA. Clonality exceeded that of normal scalp in lesional scalp, most notably in alopecia totalis/universalis.

The CDR3 loop spans 13 amino acids. V was trimmed by 4 bases and J by 7 bases, leaving 14 bases between them. In germline, CDR1 is SEHNR, CDR2 FQNEAQ (reference sequence). Once RNA had been extracted, it was reverse transcribed into cDNA to act as the sequencing template. Assay used: immunoSEQ multiplex PCR; TCRdb lists only in-frame clones, some missing. The sample carries 9,000 to 13,000 clones, around 59% recorded once. Peripheral blood, together with lesional scalp punch biopsies, was collected from alopecia areata patients. This clone showed up just a few times. Its antigen is as yet unknown. This clonotype was sampled from a human donor with alopecia areata. The material was skin, obtained at week 0. The chain joins TRBV7-9 to TRBJ2-7, with D possibly matching TRBD1 (6 bases). CDR3 loop: CASSSRGPEEQYF. CDR3 DNA sequence: TGTGCCAGCAGCTCCAGGGGTCCTGAGGAGCAGTACTTC. Full variable domain (outside the CDR3, taken from reference TRBV7-9 and TRBJ2-7): DTGVSQNPRHKITKRGQNVTFRCDPISEHNRLYWYRQTLGQGPEFLTYFQNEAQLEKSRLLSDRFSAERPKGSFSTLEIQRTEQGDSAMYLCASSSRGPEEQYFGPGTRLTVT.